This T cell receptor beta chain was found in a study of regulatory T cells in long-lasting Graves disease. Relying on iRepertoire HTBI primers and Arm-PCR of CDR3 regions, the team built TCR beta libraries. One entry per CDR3 protein, called by TCRdb with MiXCR from the multiplex PCR reads. This sample has roughly 360,000 distinct CDR3 sequences; 20% to 25% occur once, and the top ten carry under 35%. Broader study findings: Persistent cases favored TRBV28, TRBJ1-2 and TRBJ2-5.

V was trimmed by 4 bases and J by 9 bases, leaving 22 bases between them. This CDR3 has 15 amino acids. Germline V gene data show CDR1 as SGHRS and CDR2 as YFSETQ. The time point is: persistent/refractory GD, antithyroid drugs over 5 years with positive TRAb. PBMC-derived RNA was used for the TCR library. Peripheral blood, around 9.9 milliliters per patient, was collected in EDTA tubes. Details on this clonotype: As yet, its antigen is unknown.

The genes are TRBV5-1 and TRBJ1-2; D gene uncertain. The clonotype was recovered from a woman in her thirties or forties with Graves disease. Sample: peripheral blood mononuclear cells (PBMCs), taken when the disease was refractory, from a patient treated with antithyroid drugs. CDR3 nucleotides: TGCGCCAGCAGCCCTGGACGGAGAATCATTCGCAGCTACACCTTC. This encodes CASSPGRRIIRSYTF.